This T cell receptor (beta chain) is drawn from a study of blood T cell repertoires in COVID-19. Study summary: Material from acute and convalescent COVID-19 was sourced from the United States, Italy and Spain. Sources were T cells, B-cell-depleted T cells, or PBMCs; the material itself was cDNA or gDNA.

Followed longitudinally, the Seattle patients had been enrolled during active infection. The CDR3 contains 14 residues. CDR1 is SEHNR and CDR2 is FQNEAQ in the germline V gene (reference sequence). V was clipped by 3 bases and J by 7 bases; unmatched bases: 4. Methods used by the authors: Nucleated cell counts were estimated from reference gene primer amplification. Produced via immunoSEQ multiplex PCR; TCRdb's table is partial and in-frame only. That table furnishes V, J and clone size, whereas the DNA furnished D and trimming. The sample lists just under 350,000 clones, approximately 91% occurring once.

Sequenced input: peripheral blood. The chain combines TRBV7-9 with TRBJ1-2; 11 bases map to TRBD1. The receptor comes from a woman between 65 and 79 years old with COVID-19, enrolled during active disease. The CDR3: CASSFKDRGLGYTF. The CDR3, as DNA: TGTGCCAGCAGCTTTAAGGACAGGGGGCTTGGCTACACCTTC.